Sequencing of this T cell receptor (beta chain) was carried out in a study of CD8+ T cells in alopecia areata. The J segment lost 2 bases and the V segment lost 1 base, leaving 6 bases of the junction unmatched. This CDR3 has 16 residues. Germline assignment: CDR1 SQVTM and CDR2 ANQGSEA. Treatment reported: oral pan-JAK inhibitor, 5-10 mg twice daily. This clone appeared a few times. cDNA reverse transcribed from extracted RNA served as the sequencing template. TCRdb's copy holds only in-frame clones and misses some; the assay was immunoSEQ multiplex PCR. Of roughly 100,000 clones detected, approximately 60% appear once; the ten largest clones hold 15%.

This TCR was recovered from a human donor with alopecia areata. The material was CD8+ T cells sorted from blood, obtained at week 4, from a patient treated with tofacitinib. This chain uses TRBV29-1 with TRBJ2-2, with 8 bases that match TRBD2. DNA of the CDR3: TGCAGCGTTGAAGTACTAGCGGCAGTTAACACCGGGGAGCTGTTTTTT. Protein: CSVEVLAAVNTGELFF.